This T cell receptor beta chain comes out of a study of shared clonotypes between healthy human individuals. Study conclusions and caveats: Lower generation probabilities were found for non-shared clonotypes than for those shared by all four donors.

The CDR3 extends over 16 amino acids. Germline V lookup: CDR1 MDHEN, CDR2 SYDVKM. Trimming at V came to 2 bases and at J to 7 bases, leaving 7 bases not matched to a gene. Donors were healthy HIV-negative adults without recently reported acute infections or vaccinations. Adults of Caucasian background living in Nashville, Tennessee made up all donors. Produced via immunoSEQ multiplex PCR; TCRdb's table is partial and in-frame only. The sample lists around 1.6 million clones, about 98% occurring once. Concerning this clone itself: Antigen: not known.

The origin of this receptor is a man aged 25 to 40 in good health. Sequencing used naive CD4+ T cells sorted from blood. Subset meaning: CD45RA+ positively selected. This chain joins TRBV28 and TRBJ2-1; 11 bases map to TRBD2. CDR3 nucleotide sequence: TGTGCCAGCAGTTTAACGGTAGCGGGAGGGGTAAATGAGCAGTTCTTC. Residues: CASSLTVAGGVNEQFF.